What follows describes a single T cell receptor (beta chain). V shed 6 bases, J shed 13 bases, and the junction held 2 bases outside the gene matches. The CDR3 consists of 11 residues. CDR1 and CDR2 from the germline V gene are SQVTM and ANQGSEA. This sample stems from a study of shared clonotypes between healthy human individuals. The overall study: CD4 naive and CD4 memory each took three plates per donor, while CD8 naive took two and CD8 memory one.

Clones were sequenced by immunoSEQ multiplex PCR, and TCRdb holds only the in-frame ones, with some missing. The data show approximately 350,000 clones, 95% to 97% seen once. J is TRBJ2-1 and V is TRBV29-1; 14 bases map to TRBD2. This receptor was identified in a man aged 30 to 39 in good health. Sequencing was done on a sample of memory CD8+ T cells sorted from blood. Regarding subset: CD45RO+ cells pooled with CCR7-negative TemRA cells. The CDR3 spells CSVGTSGRQFF. The CDR3 DNA reads as TGCAGCGTGGGGACTAGCGGGAGACAGTTCTTC.